This paragraph covers one T cell receptor beta chain sequence. Produced via immunoSEQ multiplex PCR; TCRdb's table is partial and in-frame only. The repertoire holds fewer than 300,000 clones, approximately 93% seen once, with 2.2% in the top ten. These data originate in a study of blood T cell repertoires in COVID-19. Study information: Acute and convalescent COVID-19 specimens originated in the United States, Italy and Spain.

Source material: peripheral blood. This TCR was sampled from a woman aged 30 to 39 with COVID-19, enrolled during active disease.

The CDR3 spells CATSRGLAGPYEQYF. In nucleotides, the CDR3 is TGTGCCACCAGCAGAGGACTAGCGGGACCCTACGAGCAGTACTTC. The chain recombines TRBV15 with TRBJ2-7, with 11 bases fitting TRBD2. The V gene end was trimmed by 1 base and the J gene end by 2 bases; junction bases not matched to a gene: 1. The CDR3 extends over 15 amino acids. Germline V gene data show CDR1 as LNHNV and CDR2 as YYDKDF (reference sequence).